This T cell receptor beta chain comes out of a study of response to subunit inactivated influenza vaccine (dated by TCRdb to 2016 to 2019). Context from the whole study: Deep quantitative T cell receptor repertoire profiling was used in the study to track responses to a trivalent subunit inactivated influenza vaccine.

This clonotype was recorded only once. It lacks a known antigen. The germline gene is not matched at one end of the junction; a read error may be the cause. General conclusions and limits of the study: It was suggested by the authors that each seasonal influenza vaccination may recruit only a limited number of new T cells.

The library came from RT-PCR. Instrument on record: Illumina HiSeq 2500. The raw public data were reprocessed by TCRdb itself: fastp quality trimming at Q25, MiXCR clonotype calling, in-frame beta chains only. Every CDR3 protein is listed once, alongside the most common genes and DNA of its rows. The sample profile shows roughly 780,000 distinct CDR3 sequences; around a sixth of them were found once. The ten largest make up under 13% of the sample. The CDR3 measures 16 amino acids from cysteine to phenylalanine. The read is trimmed to its CDR3 DNA, 48 bases read in frame from base 1. The germline V gene gives CDR1 as SGHVS and CDR2 as FNYEAQ.

The sequence joins TRBV7-6 to TRBJ2-1; the D gene cannot be resolved beyond TRBD1 or TRBD2, each matching 5 bases. The receptor was isolated from a man aged 45-60 years who received an inactivated influenza vaccine. Donor details come from another sample of the same person, matched by shared clones. Specimen: PBMCs from blood, collected less than 6 days after vaccination. The CDR3: CASSSRGRGSYNGQFF. The nucleotides read TGTGCCAGCAGCTCCCGGGGCCGGGGATCCTACAATGGGCAGTTCTTC. When the CDR3 is completed using the reference TRBV7-6 and TRBJ2-1 genes on either side, the full variable domain is GAGVSQSPRYKVTKRGQDVALRCDPISGHVSLYWYRQALGQGPEFLTYFNYEAQQDKSGLPNDRFSAERPEGSISTLTIQRTEQRDSAMYRCASSSRGRGSYNGQFFGPGTRLTVL.